The 25 T cell receptor beta chains below all came from one sample that was sequenced in a study of lymphopenia after photon versus proton radiotherapy. The method was immunoSEQ multiplex PCR; TCRdb's version includes in-frame clones alone and lacks a portion of them. The repertoire holds roughly 150,000 clones, with more than 85% as singletons. The sequencing used peripheral blood, collected from a patient treated with photon-based radiotherapy. The receptor source for this set is a man aged 50 to 60 with gastric cancer.

The V gene is TRBV27, the J gene TRBJ2-7, with 9 nucleotides matching TRBD2. Trimming took 3 bases from V and 4 from J; bases not matched to a gene: 4. In germline, CDR1 is MNHEY, CDR2 SMNVEV (reference sequence). The CDR3 length is 14 residues. The CDR3 is CASSLREGLYEQYF. The CDR3 DNA sequence: TGTGCCAGCAGTTTGCGGGAGGGCCTATACGAGCAGTACTTC.

The chain employs TRBV6-5 and TRBJ1-2, with unresolved D. V lost 0 bases, J lost 6 bases, and 14 bases lay in between. The CDR3 loop spans 15 amino acids. Germline V CDR1 and CDR2: MNHEY, SVGAGI. This CDR3 is CASSYSSRGFNGYTF. In nucleotides, the CDR3 is TGTGCCAGCAGTTACTCGAGCAGAGGGTTTAATGGCTACACCTTC.

The rearrangement links TRBV21-1 to TRBJ1-1; TRBD1 is the table's D call and was not checked against the DNA. TRBV21-1 is assigned pseudogene status. CDR3 length equals 13 residues. CDR3 nucleotide sequence: TGTGCCACATCGGACAGGGACGGCACTGAAGCTTTCTTT. Translation gives CATSDRDGTEAFF.

This clone was found once. The CDR3 loop is CASSFSGSGETQYF. The DNA of the CDR3 is TGTGCCAGCAGCTTTAGCGGGAGTGGAGAGACCCAGTACTTC. The gene calls are TRBV7-7 and TRBJ2-5; 9 bases line up with TRBD2. J lost 4 bases, V lost 3 bases, and 3 bases had no gene match. The length of the CDR3 is 14 residues. CDR1 and CDR2 (germline): SSHAT, FNYEAQ (reference sequence).

V and J are TRBV29-1 and TRBJ1-5; maybe TRBD1 (5 bases). Germline V CDR1 and CDR2: SQVTM, ANQGSEA. V was shortened by 2 bases and J by 5 bases, with 7 bases between the two germline ends. The CDR3 length is 12 residues. Here the CDR3 reads CSVEKGDQPQHF. In DNA form, the CDR3 reads TGCAGCGTTGAAAAAGGGGATCAGCCCCAGCATTTT.

The chain recombines TRBV14 with TRBJ2-5, with D perhaps matching TRBD2 (5 bases). The CDR3 runs 15 residues. Germline CDR1 and CDR2: SGHDN and FVKESK. V was pared by 3 bases and J by 1 base, with 12 bases between. For the CDR3, the DNA is TGTGCCAGCAGCCAGCCCGGACGGGGCCAAGAGACCCAGTACTTC. It specifies CASSQPGRGQETQYF.

V and J are TRBV9 and TRBJ2-6; no definite D call. The CDR3 covers 14 residues. CDR1 SGDLS and CDR2 YYNGEE come from the germline V gene. V was trimmed by 0 bases and J by 4 bases, leaving 5 bases between them. CDR3 sequence (DNA): TGTGCCAGCAGCGTAGACCCGGGGGCCAACGTCCTGACTTTC. It is translated as CASSVDPGANVLTF.

The V and J genes are TRBV28 and TRBJ1-3; D gene uncertain. Germline CDR1 and CDR2: MDHEN and SYDVKM. The V end was cut by 7 bases, the J end by 2 bases, with 12 bases between. The CDR3 is 14 residues long. CDR3 coding DNA: TGTGCCAGCATGAATGGCGGGGCTGGAAACACCATATATTTT. This gives the protein CASMNGGAGNTIYF.

This clone was counted a single time. The gene calls are TRBV27 and TRBJ2-2, with D tentatively TRBD2 (6 bases). Germline values: CDR1 MNHEY, CDR2 SMNVEV (reference sequence). V lost 6 bases to trimming and J lost 6 bases, with 20 bases between them. The CDR3 length is 16 residues. The DNA of the CDR3 is TGTGCCAGCAGAGAGGAGGGGAGGATTAACGCCGGGGAGCTGTTTTTT. Translated: CASREEGRINAGELFF.

Many counts were recorded for this clone. The rearrangement links TRBV4-1 to TRBJ2-7, with 9 bases fitting TRBD1. The length of the CDR3 is 14 residues. In germline, CDR1 is MGHRA, CDR2 YSYEKL. With V trimmed by 4 bases and J by 3 bases, 4 bases remained unmatched. Written as DNA, the CDR3 is TGCGCCAGCAGCCCGGGACAGGGATTCTACGAGCAGTACTTC. This encodes CASSPGQGFYEQYF.

The chain carries TRBV6-1 and TRBJ2-5; 7 positions agree with TRBD1. J gave up 2 bases and V 6 bases, and 6 bases lay outside the gene matches. The CDR3 totals 14 residues. Germline-derived CDR1 and CDR2 are MNHNS and SASEGT. The CDR3 region has the DNA TGTGCCAGCAGAAGGGGACAGCCGCAAGAGACCCAGTACTTC. It translates to CASRRGQPQETQYF.

This clone was counted a single time. This chain uses TRBV6-1 with TRBJ1-2, with D tentatively TRBD1 (6 bases). Germline V lookup: CDR1 MNHNS, CDR2 SASEGT. There are 12 residues in the CDR3. V gave up 8 bases and J gave up 5 bases, with 12 bases separating them. The CDR3 nucleotides are TGTGCCAGCGAACAGGGAGTTTATGGCTACACCTTC. Its protein is CASEQGVYGYTF.

The chain uses TRBV7-9 and TRBJ1-1, with TRBD1 as a possible D gene (5 bases). Germline CDR1 and CDR2: SEHNR and FQNEAQ (reference sequence). There are 11 residues in the CDR3. The V end lost 5 bases, the J end lost 8 bases, and 9 bases lay between the germline ends. The CDR3 nucleotides are TGTGCCAGCAGCCGTCGGGGGGAAGCTTTCTTT. Translation gives CASSRRGEAFF.

The chain's CDR3 is CARVSNTIYF. For the CDR3, the DNA is TGTGCCAGGGTAAGTAACACCATATATTTT. The chain recombines TRBV10-3 with TRBJ1-3; D call uncertain. V shed 10 bases and J shed 7 bases, with 8 bases lying between them. Germline V CDR1 and CDR2: ENHRY, SYGVKD. This CDR3 has 10 residues.

CDR3 in DNA: TGTGCCAGCAGCTCCGGAGGGTACACCGGGGAGCTGTTTTTT. It yields the protein CASSSGGYTGELFF. The rearrangement links TRBV5-4 to TRBJ2-2; weak D call: TRBD2 (6 bases). Germline CDR1 is SGHNT and CDR2 is YYREEE (reference sequence). V was clipped by 3 bases and J by 3 bases, with 9 bases between them. The CDR3 consists of 14 residues.

The genes are TRBV30 and TRBJ1-3, with D tentatively TRBD1 (5 bases). Germline V gene sequence: CDR1 GTSNPN, CDR2 SVGIG (reference sequence). V lost 2 bases and J lost 8, with 19 bases in between. The CDR3 sequence is 15 residues long. The CDR3 here is CAWSKEGAALDTIYF. The CDR3 coding sequence is TGTGCCTGGAGTAAAGAAGGGGCGGCGTTGGACACCATATATTTT.

This clone occurred a few times. The chain carries TRBV2 and TRBJ1-2; D is ambiguous. Germline V gives CDR1 SNHLY, CDR2 FYNNEI. The CDR3 spans 12 residues. The V and J ends lost 4 bases and 6 bases respectively, with 9 bases between them. CDR3 bases: TGTGCCAGCAGTGTAGGATTACATGGCTACACCTTC. Translated, it gives CASSVGLHGYTF.

This clone was detected a few times. The chain has TRBV5-4 and TRBJ2-7, with D tentatively TRBD2 (5 bases). CDR1 is SGHNT, CDR2 YYREEE, per germline (reference sequence). CDR3 length: 14 amino acids. Trimming shortened V by 1 base and J by 2 bases, and 10 bases separated the two germline ends. The CDR3 nucleotides are TGTGCCAGCAGCTTGTCTAGCTCTACCTACGAGCAGTACTTC. Its translation: CASSLSSSTYEQYF. Complete variable domain (other parts from reference TRBV5-4 and TRBJ2-7): ETGVTQSPTHLIKTRGQQVTLRCSSQSGHNTVSWYQQALGQGPQFIFQYYREEENGRGNFPPRFSGLQFPNYSSELNVNALELDDSALYLCASSLSSSTYEQYFGPGTRLTVT.

The rearrangement joins TRBV4-2 to TRBJ2-1; 7 bases fit TRBD2. The V gene's germline CDR1 is LGHNA and CDR2 YNFKEQ. CDR3 length: 14 residues. Germline trimming cut 0 bases from V and 7 bases from J; bases unmatched to any gene: 3. The DNA for the CDR3 is TGTGCCAGCAGCCAAGAGGGTAGCGGGAATGAGCAGTTCTTC. This sequence encodes CASSQEGSGNEQFF.

The genes are TRBV15 and TRBJ1-5; 7 nucleotides agree with TRBD1. The V gene end was trimmed by 5 bases and the J gene end by 10 bases; junction bases not matched to a gene: 14. The CDR3 spans 15 residues. The germline V gene has CDR1 LNHNV and CDR2 YYDKDF (reference sequence). This CDR3 is CATSRTGGGLRPQHF. CDR3 nucleotides: TGTGCCACCAGCCGGACAGGTGGAGGACTTAGACCCCAGCATTTT.

J is TRBJ2-7 and V is TRBV4-3; a possible D gene is TRBD2 (6 bases). The CDR3 extends over 14 amino acids. Trimming cost V 0 bases and J 7 bases, with 13 bases left between them. Per the germline V gene, CDR1 is LGHNA and CDR2 is YSLEER. The CDR3 DNA sequence: TGCGCCAGCAGCCAAGAACTTATGGCGGGGGAGCAGTACTTC. Its protein is CASSQELMAGEQYF.

About this clone itself: Other DNA sequences in the same sample also yield this CDR3. V usage is TRBV7-2 and J usage is TRBJ2-5; the match to TRBD2 covers 8 bases. Germline CDR1 and CDR2: SGHTA and FQGNSA. The CDR3 extends over 13 amino acids. V gave up 5 bases and J gave up 5 bases; unmatched junction bases: 4. Written as DNA, the CDR3 is TGTGCCAGCAGCCCTTCGGGAGGGGAGACCCAGTACTTC. Translated, it gives CASSPSGGETQYF.

The chain employs TRBV7-8 and TRBJ2-5, with 14 bases fitting TRBD2. Germline V CDR1 and CDR2: SGHVS, FQNEAQ. CDR3 length: 20 amino acids. After removal of 1 base from V and 1 base from J, the junction contained 11 bases not matched to a gene. The CDR3 region is CASSLEPLGLAGGLQETQYF. The DNA for the CDR3 is TGTGCCAGCAGCTTAGAGCCCCTAGGACTAGCGGGAGGTCTCCAAGAGACCCAGTACTTC.

V is TRBV18 and J is TRBJ2-3, with 10 bases lining up with TRBD1. The CDR3 extends over 15 amino acids. V lost 5 bases, J lost 1 base, and 3 bases stayed unmatched. Germline V gives CDR1 KGHSH, CDR2 LQKENI. DNA of the CDR3: TGTGCCAGCTCAAGGGACAGGGGTGGCACAGATACGCAGTATTTT. Translation gives CASSRDRGGTDTQYF.

In this sample, this clone turned up a few times. In DNA form, the CDR3 reads TGTGCCAGCAGCTTAAACCCCCGGGCAGGGGTGGCTGGAAACACCATATATTTT. It translates to CASSLNPRAGVAGNTIYF. V gene TRBV7-2 combines with J gene TRBJ1-3, with D tentatively TRBD1 (6 bases). Germline V gene sequence: CDR1 SGHTA, CDR2 FQGNSA. The CDR3 is 18 amino acids. The ends were cut back, 2 bases at V and 2 bases at J, with 19 bases in the middle.